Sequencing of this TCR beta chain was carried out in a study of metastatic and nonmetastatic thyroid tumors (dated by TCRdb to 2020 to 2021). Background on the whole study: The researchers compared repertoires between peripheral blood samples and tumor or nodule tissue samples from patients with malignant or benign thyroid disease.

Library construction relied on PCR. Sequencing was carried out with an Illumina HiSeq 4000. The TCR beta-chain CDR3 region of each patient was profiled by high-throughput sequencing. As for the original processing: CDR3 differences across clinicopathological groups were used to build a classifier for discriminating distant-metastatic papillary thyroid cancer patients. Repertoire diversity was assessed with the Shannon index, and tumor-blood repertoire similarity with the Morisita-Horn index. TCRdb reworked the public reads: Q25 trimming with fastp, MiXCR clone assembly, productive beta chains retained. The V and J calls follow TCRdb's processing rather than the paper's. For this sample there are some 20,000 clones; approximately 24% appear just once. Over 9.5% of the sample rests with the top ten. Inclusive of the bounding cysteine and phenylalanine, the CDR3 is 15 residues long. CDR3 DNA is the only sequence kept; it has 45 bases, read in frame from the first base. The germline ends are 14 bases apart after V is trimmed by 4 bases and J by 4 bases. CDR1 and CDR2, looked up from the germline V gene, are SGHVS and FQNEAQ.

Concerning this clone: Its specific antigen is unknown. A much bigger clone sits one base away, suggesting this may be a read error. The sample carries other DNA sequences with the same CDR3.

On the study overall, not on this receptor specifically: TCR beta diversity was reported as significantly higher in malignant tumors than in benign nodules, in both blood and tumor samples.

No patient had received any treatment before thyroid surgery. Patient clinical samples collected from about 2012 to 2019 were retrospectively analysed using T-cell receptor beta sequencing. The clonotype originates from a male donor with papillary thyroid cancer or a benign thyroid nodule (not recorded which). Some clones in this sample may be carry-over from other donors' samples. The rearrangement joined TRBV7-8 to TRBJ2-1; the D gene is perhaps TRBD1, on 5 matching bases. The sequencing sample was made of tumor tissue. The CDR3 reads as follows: CASSSDLGVYNEQFF. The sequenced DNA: TGTGCCAGCAGCTCGGACCTAGGGGTGTACAATGAGCAGTTCTTC. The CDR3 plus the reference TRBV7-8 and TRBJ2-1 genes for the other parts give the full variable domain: GAGVSQSPRYKVAKRGQDVALRCDPISGHVSLFWYQQALGQGPEFLTYFQNEAQLDKSGLPSDRFFAERPEGSVSTLKIQRTQQEDSAVYLCASSSDLGVYNEQFFGPGTRLTVL.